Listed below are T cell receptor beta chains from one sample, sequenced in a study of control samples from healthy donors and cancer patients. Generated by immunoSEQ multiplex PCR, the TCRdb table keeps only in-frame clones and is missing some. In the table there are around 80,000 clones, 80% to 90% of which are singletons. Material for sequencing was blood. Receptors were obtained from a man aged 45-65 years in good health. CDR3s include the opening cysteine and the closing phenylalanine or tryptophan. Each record gives: D gene, J gene, V gene, clone size, CDR3 protein, CDR3 DNA. D genes are given only for firm matches. Clone size, where shown, is once, few, many, or a class for clones that have expanded.

>-|TRBJ1-6|TRBV3-1/TRBV3-2|-
CASSGLDGSSPLHF
TGTGCCAGCAGCGGACTGGACGGGAGTTCACCCCTCCACTTT
>TRBD1|TRBJ1-1|TRBV5-1|-
CASSPGQGAYTEAFF
TGCGCCAGCAGCCCAGGACAGGGTGCGTACACTGAAGCTTTCTTT
>-|TRBJ1-5|TRBV4-1|-
CASSQTGWEGEGGQPQHF
TGCGCCAGCAGCCAAACCGGCTGGGAAGGGGAAGGGGGTCAGCCCCAGCATTTT
>-|TRBJ2-7|TRBV6-2/TRBV6-3|once
CASSWTARSYEQYF
TGTGCCAGCAGTTGGACGGCCCGCTCCTACGAGCAGTACTTC
>TRBD2|TRBJ2-3|TRBV19|-
CASSPVGGGTTDTQYF
TGTGCCAGTAGTCCGGTTGGCGGGGGGACCACAGATACGCAGTATTTT
>-|TRBJ1-5|TRBV19|-
CASRFQGVVPQHF
TGTGCCAGTAGATTTCAGGGTGTCGTACCCCAGCATTTT
>-|TRBJ2-3|TRBV5-1|-
CASSLGASTDTQYF
TGCGCCAGCAGCTTGGGTGCCAGCACAGATACGCAGTATTTT
>TRBD2|TRBJ2-1|TRBV19|-
CASALAGDGYEQFF
TGTGCCAGTGCTTTAGCGGGAGATGGATATGAGCAGTTCTTC
>-|TRBJ1-2|TRBV24-1|-
CATSDLLVNYGYTF
TGTGCCACCAGTGATTTGCTAGTTAACTATGGCTACACCTTC
>-|TRBJ1-1|TRBV18|-
CASSPQGGQNTEAFF
TGTGCCAGCTCACCACAGGGCGGGCAGAACACTGAAGCTTTCTTT
>-|TRBJ2-2|TRBV27|-
CASSVANTGELFF
TGTGCCAGCAGCGTCGCGAACACCGGGGAGCTGTTTTTT
>-|TRBJ1-1|TRBV12-3/TRBV12-4|-
CASSSHSASEAFF
TGTGCCAGCAGTTCACACAGCGCATCTGAAGCTTTCTTT
>-|TRBJ1-2|TRBV18|-
CASSPNREALGYTF
TGTGCCAGCTCACCAAACAGGGAGGCTCTCGGCTACACCTTC
>-|TRBJ2-4|TRBV2|-
CASSELGLAKNIQYF
TGTGCCAGCAGTGAGCTGGGACTAGCCAAAAACATTCAGTACTTC
>TRBD1|TRBJ1-5|TRBV30|-
CAWSVNRVAQGNNQPQHF
TGTGCCTGGAGTGTAAATAGGGTGGCACAGGGGAACAATCAGCCCCAGCATTTT
>-|TRBJ2-1|TRBV12-3/TRBV12-4|-
CASSGGSYNEQFF
TGTGCCAGCAGTGGGGGTTCCTACAATGAGCAGTTCTTC
>-|TRBJ2-7|TRBV10-3|-
CASQARSSYEQYF
TGTGCCTCGCAGGCCCGGAGCTCCTACGAGCAGTACTTC
>-|TRBJ2-3|TRBV5-5|-
CASSLLGIFTDTQYF
TGTGCCAGCAGCTTGTTGGGCATATTTACAGATACGCAGTATTTT
>-|TRBJ1-5|TRBV6-6|-
CASSLAVQPQHF
TGTGCCAGCAGTTTAGCCGTCCAGCCCCAGCATTTT
>TRBD1|TRBJ2-2|TRBV11-2|-
CASSWGQKTGELFF
TGTGCCAGCAGCTGGGGACAGAAGACCGGGGAGCTGTTTTTT
>TRBD2|TRBJ2-7|TRBV4-2|-
CASSQGFWREEPYEQYF
TGTGCCAGCAGCCAGGGCTTTTGGCGGGAGGAACCCTACGAGCAGTACTTC
>-|TRBJ1-2|TRBV2|-
CASSESEGTFYGYTF
TGTGCCAGCAGTGAATCGGAGGGCACCTTCTATGGCTACACCTTC
>TRBD1|TRBJ2-1|TRBV24-1|-
CATSALDRGRDNEQFF
TGTGCCACCAGTGCTTTGGACAGGGGGCGCGACAATGAGCAGTTCTTC
>-|TRBJ1-5|TRBV5-5|-
CASSLTGRPYSNQPQHF
TGTGCCAGCAGCTTGACAGGGAGGCCTTATAGCAATCAGCCCCAGCATTTT
>-|TRBJ2-1|TRBV9|-
CASSVVPYNEQFF
TGTGCCAGCAGCGTAGTACCTTACAATGAGCAGTTCTTC
>-|TRBJ1-4|TRBV19|-
CASSLREKLFF
TGTGCCAGTTCTTTGAGGGAAAAACTGTTTTTT
>-|TRBJ2-7|TRBV11-2|-
CASSLVSQGEQYF
TGTGCCAGCAGCTTAGTGTCACAGGGCGAGCAGTACTTC
>-|TRBJ2-5|TRBV25-1|once
CASSPRRRAGQETQYF
TGTGCCAGCAGTCCGCGAAGGCGCGCTGGCCAAGAGACCCAGTACTTC
>-|TRBJ2-2|TRBV7-3|-
CASSLGVGELFF
TGTGCCAGCAGCCTTGGGGTCGGGGAGCTGTTTTTT
>-|TRBJ2-7|TRBV21-1|-
CASTRTGSSYEQYF
TGTGCCAGCACCCGGACGGGTAGCTCCTACGAGCAGTACTTC
>-|TRBJ1-4|TRBV6-5|-
CASSYSSGGKLFF
TGTGCCAGCAGTTACTCGAGCGGGGGAAAACTGTTTTTT
>TRBD1|TRBJ1-3|TRBV28|-
CASSYPRQGLSGNTIYF
TGTGCCAGCAGTTACCCTCGACAGGGCCTCTCTGGAAACACCATATATTTT
>-|TRBJ2-2|TRBV15|once
CATSRGLDTGELFF
TGTGCCACCAGCAGGGGACTGGACACCGGGGAGCTGTTTTTT
>TRBD1|TRBJ1-1|TRBV2|once
CASPGQVRAEAFF
TGTGCCAGCCCCGGACAGGTGCGCGCTGAAGCTTTCTTT
>TRBD1|TRBJ1-1|TRBV18|-
CASSPDRAAEAFF
TGTGCCAGCTCACCCGACAGGGCGGCTGAAGCTTTCTTT
>-|TRBJ1-3|TRBV4-2|few
CASSQDLAGTGNTIYF
TGTGCCAGCAGCCAAGATCTGGCAGGGACTGGAAACACCATATATTTT
>-|TRBJ1-1|TRBV19|-
CASSIRVYMNTEAFF
TGTGCCAGTAGTATACGGGTGTATATGAACACTGAAGCTTTCTTT
>-|TRBJ2-5|TRBV11-3|-
CASSLKVETQYF
TGTGCCAGCAGCTTAAAGGTTGAGACCCAGTACTTC
>TRBD2|TRBJ2-7|TRBV3-1/TRBV3-2|-
CASSHGTSFEQYF
TGTGCCAGCAGCCACGGGACTAGCTTCGAGCAGTACTTC
>TRBD1|TRBJ1-2|TRBV6-2/TRBV6-3|-
CASSSIPGQGHFNYGYTF
TGTGCCAGCAGTTCAATCCCGGGACAGGGGCATTTCAACTATGGCTACACCTTC
>-|TRBJ1-3|TRBV15|-
CATSSAGVSGNTIYF
TGTGCCACCAGCAGCGCAGGGGTTTCTGGAAACACCATATATTTT